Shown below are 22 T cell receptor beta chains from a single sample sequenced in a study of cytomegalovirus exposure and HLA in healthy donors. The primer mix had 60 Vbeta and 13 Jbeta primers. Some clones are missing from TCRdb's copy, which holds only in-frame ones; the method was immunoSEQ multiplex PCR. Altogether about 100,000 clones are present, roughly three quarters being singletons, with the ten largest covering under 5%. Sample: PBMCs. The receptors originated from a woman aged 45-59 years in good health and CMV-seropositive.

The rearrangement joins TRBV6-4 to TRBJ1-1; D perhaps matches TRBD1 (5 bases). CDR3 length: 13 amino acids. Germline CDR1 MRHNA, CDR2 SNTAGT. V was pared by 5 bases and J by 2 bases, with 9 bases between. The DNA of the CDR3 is TGTGCCAGCAGTCTTGACAGCAACACTGAAGCTTTCTTT. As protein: CASSLDSNTEAFF.

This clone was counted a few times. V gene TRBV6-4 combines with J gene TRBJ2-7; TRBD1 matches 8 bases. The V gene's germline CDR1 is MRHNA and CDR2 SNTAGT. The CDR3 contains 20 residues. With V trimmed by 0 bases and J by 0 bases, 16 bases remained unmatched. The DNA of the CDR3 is TGTGCCAGCAGTGACTCCTCTTACAGGGGGGAAAAGCGGAGCTCCTACGAGCAGTACTTC. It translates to CASSDSSYRGEKRSSYEQYF.

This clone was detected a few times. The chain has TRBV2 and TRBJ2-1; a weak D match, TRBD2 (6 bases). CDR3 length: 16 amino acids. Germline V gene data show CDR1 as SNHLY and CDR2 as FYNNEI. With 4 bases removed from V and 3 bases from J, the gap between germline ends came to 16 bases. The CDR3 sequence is CASSARAWGDYNEQFF. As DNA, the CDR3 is TGTGCCAGCAGTGCAAGGGCCTGGGGGGACTACAATGAGCAGTTCTTC.

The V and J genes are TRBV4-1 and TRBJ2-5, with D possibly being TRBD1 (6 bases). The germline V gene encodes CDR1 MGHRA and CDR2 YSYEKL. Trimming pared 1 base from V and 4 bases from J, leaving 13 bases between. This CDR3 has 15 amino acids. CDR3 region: CASSQGTVKGETQYF. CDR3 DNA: TGCGCCAGCAGCCAAGGGACAGTGAAAGGAGAGACCCAGTACTTC.

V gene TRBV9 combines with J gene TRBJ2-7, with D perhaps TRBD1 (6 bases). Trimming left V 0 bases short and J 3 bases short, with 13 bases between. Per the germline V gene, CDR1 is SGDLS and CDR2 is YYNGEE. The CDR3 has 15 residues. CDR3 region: CASSVGGTRDYEQYF. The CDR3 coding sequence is TGTGCCAGCAGCGTAGGAGGGACAAGGGACTACGAGCAGTACTTC.

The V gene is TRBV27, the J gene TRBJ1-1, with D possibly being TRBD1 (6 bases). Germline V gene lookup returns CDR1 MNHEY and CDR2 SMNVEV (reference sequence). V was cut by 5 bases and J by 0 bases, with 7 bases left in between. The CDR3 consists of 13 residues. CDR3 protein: CASSGQMNTEAFF. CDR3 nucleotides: TGTGCCAGCAGTGGACAGATGAACACTGAAGCTTTCTTT.

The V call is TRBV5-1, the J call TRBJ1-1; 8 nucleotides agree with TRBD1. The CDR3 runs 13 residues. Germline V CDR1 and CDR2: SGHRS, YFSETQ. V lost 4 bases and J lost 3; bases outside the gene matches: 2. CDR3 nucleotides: TGCGCCAGCAGCAAGACAGGGGACACTGAAGCTTTCTTT. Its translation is CASSKTGDTEAFF.

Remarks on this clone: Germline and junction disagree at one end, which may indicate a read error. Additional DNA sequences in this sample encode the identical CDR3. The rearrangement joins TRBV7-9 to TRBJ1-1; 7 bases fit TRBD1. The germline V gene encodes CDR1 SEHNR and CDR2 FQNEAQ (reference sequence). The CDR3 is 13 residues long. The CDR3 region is CASNPNRGTEAFF. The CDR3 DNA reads TGTGCCAGCAACCCTAACAGGGGCACTGAGGCTTTCTTT.

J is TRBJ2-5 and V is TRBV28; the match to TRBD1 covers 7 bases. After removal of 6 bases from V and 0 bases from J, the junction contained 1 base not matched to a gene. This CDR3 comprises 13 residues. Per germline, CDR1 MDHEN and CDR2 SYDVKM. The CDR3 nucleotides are TGTGCCAGCAGGACAGGGTACCAAGAGACCCAGTACTTC. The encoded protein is CASRTGYQETQYF.

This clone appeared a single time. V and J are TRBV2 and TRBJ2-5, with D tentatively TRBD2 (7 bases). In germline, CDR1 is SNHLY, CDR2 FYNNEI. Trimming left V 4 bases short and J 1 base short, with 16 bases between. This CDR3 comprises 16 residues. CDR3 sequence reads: CASSVEGGGPQETQYF. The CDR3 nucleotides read TGTGCCAGCAGTGTTGAGGGGGGGGGCCCCCAAGAGACCCAGTACTTC.

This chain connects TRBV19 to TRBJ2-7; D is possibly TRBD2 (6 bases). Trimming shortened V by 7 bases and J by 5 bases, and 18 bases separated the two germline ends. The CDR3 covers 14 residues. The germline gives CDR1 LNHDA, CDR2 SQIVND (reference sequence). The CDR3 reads CASTQGGIGNEQYF. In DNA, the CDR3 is TGTGCCAGTACCCAGGGCGGGATAGGGAACGAGCAGTACTTC. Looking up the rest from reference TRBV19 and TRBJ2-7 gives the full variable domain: DGGITQSPKYLFRKEGQNVTLSCEQNLNHDAMYWYRQDPGQGLRLIYYSQIVNDFQKGDIAEGYSVSREKKESFPLTVTSAQKNPTAFYLCASTQGGIGNEQYFGPGTRLTVT.

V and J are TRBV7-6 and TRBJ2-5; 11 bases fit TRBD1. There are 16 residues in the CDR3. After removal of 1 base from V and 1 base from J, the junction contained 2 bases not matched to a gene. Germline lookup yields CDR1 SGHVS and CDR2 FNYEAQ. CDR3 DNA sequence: TGTGCCAGCAGCTTAGTTGGGACAGGGGGCCAAGAGACCCAGTACTTC. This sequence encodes CASSLVGTGGQETQYF. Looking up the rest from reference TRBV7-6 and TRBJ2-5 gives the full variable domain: GAGVSQSPRYKVTKRGQDVALRCDPISGHVSLYWYRQALGQGPEFLTYFNYEAQQDKSGLPNDRFSAERPEGSISTLTIQRTEQRDSAMYRCASSLVGTGGQETQYFGPGTRLLVL.

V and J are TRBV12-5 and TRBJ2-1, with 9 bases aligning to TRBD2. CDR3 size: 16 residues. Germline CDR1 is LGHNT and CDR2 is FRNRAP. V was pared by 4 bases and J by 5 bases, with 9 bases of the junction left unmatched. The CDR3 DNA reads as TGTGCTAGTGGTTGGCGGGAGGGCCCTCCGAACAATGAGCAGTTCTTC. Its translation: CASGWREGPPNNEQFF.

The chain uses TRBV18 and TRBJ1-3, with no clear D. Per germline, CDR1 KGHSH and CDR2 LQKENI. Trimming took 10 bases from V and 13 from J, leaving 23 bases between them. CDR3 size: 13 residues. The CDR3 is CATQAPVAQGIYF. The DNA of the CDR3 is TGTGCCACCCAAGCGCCGGTCGCGCAAGGAATATATTTT.

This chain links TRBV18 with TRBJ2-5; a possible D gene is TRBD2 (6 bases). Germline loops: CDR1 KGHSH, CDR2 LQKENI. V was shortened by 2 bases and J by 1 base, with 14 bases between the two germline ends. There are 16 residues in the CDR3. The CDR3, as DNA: TGTGCCAGCTCACCAAGACGGGGAGGAGTCCAAGAGACCCAGTACTTC. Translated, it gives CASSPRRGGVQETQYF.

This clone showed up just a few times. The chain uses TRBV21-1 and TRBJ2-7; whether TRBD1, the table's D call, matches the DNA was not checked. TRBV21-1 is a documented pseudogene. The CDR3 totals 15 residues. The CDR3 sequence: CASSKAGTGSYEQYF. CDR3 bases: TGTGCCAGCAGCAAAGCGGGGACAGGGTCCTACGAGCAGTACTTC.

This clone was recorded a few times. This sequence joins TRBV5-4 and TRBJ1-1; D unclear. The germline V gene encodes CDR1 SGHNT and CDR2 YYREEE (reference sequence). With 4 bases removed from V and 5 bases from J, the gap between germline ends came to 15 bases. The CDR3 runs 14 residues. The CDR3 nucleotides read TGTGCCAGCAGCGAACAAGGAAGGAGTACTGAAGCTTTCTTT. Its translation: CASSEQGRSTEAFF.

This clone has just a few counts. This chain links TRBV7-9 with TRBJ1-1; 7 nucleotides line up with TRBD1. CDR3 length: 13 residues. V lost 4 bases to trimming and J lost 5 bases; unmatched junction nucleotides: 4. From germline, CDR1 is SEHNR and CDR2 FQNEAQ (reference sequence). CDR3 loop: CASSSYRGTEAFF. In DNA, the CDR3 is TGTGCCAGCAGCTCATACAGGGGAACTGAAGCTTTCTTT.

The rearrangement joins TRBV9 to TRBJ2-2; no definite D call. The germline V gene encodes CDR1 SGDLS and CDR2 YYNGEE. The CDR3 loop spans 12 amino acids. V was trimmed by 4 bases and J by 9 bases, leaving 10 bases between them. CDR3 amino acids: CASSQFTRELFF. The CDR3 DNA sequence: TGTGCCAGCAGCCAGTTTACGAGGGAGCTGTTTTTT.

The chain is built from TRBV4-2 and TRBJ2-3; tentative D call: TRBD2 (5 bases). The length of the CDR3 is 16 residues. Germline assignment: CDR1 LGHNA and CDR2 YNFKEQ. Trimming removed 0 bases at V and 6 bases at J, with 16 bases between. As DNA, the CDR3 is TGTGCCAGCAGCCAAGAGCTGACGGCTAGCCTTGATACGCAGTATTTT. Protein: CASSQELTASLDTQYF.

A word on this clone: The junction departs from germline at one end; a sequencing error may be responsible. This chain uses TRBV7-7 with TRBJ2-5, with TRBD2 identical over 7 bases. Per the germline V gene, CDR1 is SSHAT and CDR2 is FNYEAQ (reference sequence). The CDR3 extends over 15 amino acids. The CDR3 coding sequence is TGTGCTAGCAGCTCCACTCCCGCCGGGAGGGAGACCCAGTACTTC. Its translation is CASSSTPAGRETQYF.

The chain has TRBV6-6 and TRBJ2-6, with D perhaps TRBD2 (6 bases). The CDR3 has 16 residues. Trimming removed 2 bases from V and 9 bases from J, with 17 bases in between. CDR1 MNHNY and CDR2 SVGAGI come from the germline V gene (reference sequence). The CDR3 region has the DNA TGTGCCAGCAGTTACCCCGATAGAGGGGAGGACAACGTCCTGACTTTC. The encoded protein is CASSYPDRGEDNVLTF.